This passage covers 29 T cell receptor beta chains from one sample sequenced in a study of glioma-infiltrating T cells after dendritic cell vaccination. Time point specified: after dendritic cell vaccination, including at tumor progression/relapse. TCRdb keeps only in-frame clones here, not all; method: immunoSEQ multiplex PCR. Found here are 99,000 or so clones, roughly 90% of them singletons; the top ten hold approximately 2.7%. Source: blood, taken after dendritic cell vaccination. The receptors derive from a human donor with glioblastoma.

The DNA for the CDR3 is TGTGCCAGCAAGACAGGGGAGGGGTCAGATACGCAGTATTTT. Amino acids: CASKTGEGSDTQYF. The chain joins TRBV6-1 to TRBJ2-3, with D possibly being TRBD1 (8 bases). Deletions cut 7 bases from V and 4 bases from J, with 15 bases between. CDR1 MNHNS and CDR2 SASEGT come from the germline V gene. The CDR3 is 14 residues long.

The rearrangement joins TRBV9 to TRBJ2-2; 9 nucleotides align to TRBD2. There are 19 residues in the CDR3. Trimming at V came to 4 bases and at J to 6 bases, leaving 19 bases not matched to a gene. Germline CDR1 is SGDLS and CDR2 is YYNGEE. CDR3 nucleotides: TGTGCCAGCAGCCCCATTCAGACTTGGAAGCGGGAGGTCCCCGGGGAGCTGTTTTTT. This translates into CASSPIQTWKREVPGELFF.

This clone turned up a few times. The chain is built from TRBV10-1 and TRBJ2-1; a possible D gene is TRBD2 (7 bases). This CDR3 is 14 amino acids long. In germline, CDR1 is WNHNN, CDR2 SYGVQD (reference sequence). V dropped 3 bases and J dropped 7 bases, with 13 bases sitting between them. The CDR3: CASSDTGGLNEQFF. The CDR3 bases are TGCGCCAGCAGTGATACCGGGGGGCTTAATGAGCAGTTCTTC.

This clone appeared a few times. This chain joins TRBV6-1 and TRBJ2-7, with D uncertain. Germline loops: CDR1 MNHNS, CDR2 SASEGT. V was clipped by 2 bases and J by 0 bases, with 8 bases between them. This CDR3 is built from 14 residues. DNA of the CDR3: TGTGCCAGCAGTGAATTCGAGGTCTCCTACGAGCAGTACTTC. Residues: CASSEFEVSYEQYF.

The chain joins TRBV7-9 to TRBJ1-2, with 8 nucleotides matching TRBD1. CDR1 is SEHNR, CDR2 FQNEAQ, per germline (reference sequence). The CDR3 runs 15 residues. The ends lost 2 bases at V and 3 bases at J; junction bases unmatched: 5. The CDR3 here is CASSLRMGQDYGYTF. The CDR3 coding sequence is TGTGCCAGCAGCTTAAGAATGGGACAGGACTATGGCTACACCTTC.

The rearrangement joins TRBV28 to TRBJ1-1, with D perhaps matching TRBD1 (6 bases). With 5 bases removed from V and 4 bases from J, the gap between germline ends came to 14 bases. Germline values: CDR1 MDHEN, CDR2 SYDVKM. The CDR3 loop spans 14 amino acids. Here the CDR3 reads CASSTSGTTTEAFF. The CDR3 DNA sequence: TGTGCCAGCAGTACGTCCGGGACAACCACTGAAGCTTTCTTT.

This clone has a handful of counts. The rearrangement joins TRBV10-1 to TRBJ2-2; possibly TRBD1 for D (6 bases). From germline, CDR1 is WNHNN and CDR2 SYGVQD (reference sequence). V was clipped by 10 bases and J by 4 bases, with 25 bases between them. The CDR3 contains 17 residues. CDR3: CATPYTLKWGLTGELFF. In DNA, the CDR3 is TGCGCCACCCCATATACCCTAAAGTGGGGGCTCACCGGGGAGCTGTTTTTT.

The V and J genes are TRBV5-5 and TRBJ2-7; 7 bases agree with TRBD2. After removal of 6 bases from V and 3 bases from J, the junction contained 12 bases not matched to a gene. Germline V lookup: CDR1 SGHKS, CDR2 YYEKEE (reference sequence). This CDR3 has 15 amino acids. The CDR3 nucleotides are TGTGCCAGCATCGGGGGGTCTAGCGGAGACTACGAGCAGTACTTC. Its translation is CASIGGSSGDYEQYF.

The CDR3, as DNA: TGTGCCAGCAGCTCCAACTTCCTTAGCTCCTACAATGAGCAGTTCTTC. Translating it yields CASSSNFLSSYNEQFF. The chain employs TRBV5-4 and TRBJ2-1; D remains unclear. Germline CDR1 and CDR2: SGHNT and YYREEE (reference sequence). Trimming took 3 bases from V and 0 from J, leaving 13 bases between them. This CDR3 is 16 amino acids long.

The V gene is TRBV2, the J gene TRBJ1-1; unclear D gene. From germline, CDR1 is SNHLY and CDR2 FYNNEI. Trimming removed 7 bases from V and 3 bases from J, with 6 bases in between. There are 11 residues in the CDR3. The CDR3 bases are TGTGCCAGCACTTTGTACACTGAAGCTTTCTTT. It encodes CASTLYTEAFF.

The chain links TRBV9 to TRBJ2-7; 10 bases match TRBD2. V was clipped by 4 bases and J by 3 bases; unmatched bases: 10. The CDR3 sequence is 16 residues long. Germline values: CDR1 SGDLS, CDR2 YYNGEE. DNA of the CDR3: TGTGCCAGCAGCATCCAAGGGACTAGCGCGATCTACGAGCAGTACTTC. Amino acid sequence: CASSIQGTSAIYEQYF.

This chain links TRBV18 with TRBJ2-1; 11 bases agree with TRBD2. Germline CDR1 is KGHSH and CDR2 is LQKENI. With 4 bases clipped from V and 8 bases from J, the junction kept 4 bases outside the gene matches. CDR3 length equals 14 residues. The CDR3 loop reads CASSLSGRAYEQFF. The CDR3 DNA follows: TGTGCCAGCTCACTTAGCGGGAGGGCTTATGAGCAGTTCTTC.

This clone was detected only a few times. The CDR3 loop reads CASSLGGGGVAQPQHF. The DNA for the CDR3 is TGCGCCAGCAGCTTGGGCGGGGGAGGGGTCGCACAGCCCCAGCATTTT. The chain carries TRBV5-1 and TRBJ1-5; the D gene is possibly TRBD1 (5 bases). The V gene's germline CDR1 is SGHRS and CDR2 YFSETQ. V shed 0 bases and J shed 7 bases, with 17 bases lying between them. The CDR3 extends over 16 amino acids. Full variable domain (outside the CDR3, taken from reference TRBV5-1 and TRBJ1-5): KAGVTQTPRYLIKTRGQQVTLSCSPISGHRSVSWYQQTPGQGLQFLFEYFSETQRNKGNFPGRFSGRQFSNSRSEMNVSTLELGDSALYLCASSLGGGGVAQPQHFGDGTRLSIL.

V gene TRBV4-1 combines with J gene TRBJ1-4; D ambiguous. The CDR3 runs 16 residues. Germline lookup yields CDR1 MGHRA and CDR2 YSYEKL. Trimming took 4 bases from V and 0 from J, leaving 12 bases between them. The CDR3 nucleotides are TGCGCCAGCAGCCTAATGGGCCTTTCAACTAATGAAAAACTGTTTTTT. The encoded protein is CASSLMGLSTNEKLFF.

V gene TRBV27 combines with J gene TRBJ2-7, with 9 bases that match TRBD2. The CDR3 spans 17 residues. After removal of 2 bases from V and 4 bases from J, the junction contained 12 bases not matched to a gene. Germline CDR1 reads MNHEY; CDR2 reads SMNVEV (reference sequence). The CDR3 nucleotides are TGTGCCAGCAGTTTAGGGGGGGTTGTTAGCGGGGGATACGAGCAGTACTTC. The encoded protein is CASSLGGVVSGGYEQYF.

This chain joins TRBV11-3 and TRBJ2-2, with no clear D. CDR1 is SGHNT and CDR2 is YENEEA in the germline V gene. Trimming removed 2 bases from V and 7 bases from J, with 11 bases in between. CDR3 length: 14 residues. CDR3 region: CASSLSRSLGELFF. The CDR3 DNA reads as TGTGCCAGCAGCTTAAGCAGGTCCCTCGGGGAGCTGTTTTTT.

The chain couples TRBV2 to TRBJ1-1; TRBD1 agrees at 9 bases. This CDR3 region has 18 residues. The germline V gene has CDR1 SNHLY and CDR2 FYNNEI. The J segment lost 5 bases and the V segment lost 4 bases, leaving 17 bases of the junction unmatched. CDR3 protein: CASSVVRQGVSVRTEAFF. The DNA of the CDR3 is TGTGCCAGCAGTGTGGTACGACAGGGGGTATCGGTCAGGACTGAAGCTTTCTTT.

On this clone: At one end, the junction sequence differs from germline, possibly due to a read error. CDR3 sequence reads: CASSLPGTHCYF. The CDR3 region has the DNA TGTGCCAGCAGCCTCCCCGGGACACATTGCTACTTT. This rearrangement joins TRBV7-9 to TRBJ1-1; perhaps TRBD1 as D (6 bases). CDR1 SEHNR and CDR2 FQNEAQ come from the germline V gene (reference sequence). This CDR3 has 12 amino acids.

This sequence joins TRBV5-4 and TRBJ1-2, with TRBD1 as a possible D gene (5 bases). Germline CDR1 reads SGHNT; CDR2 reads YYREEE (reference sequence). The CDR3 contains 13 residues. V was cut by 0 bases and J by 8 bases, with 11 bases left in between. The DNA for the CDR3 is TGTGCCAGCAGCTTGGTGGGGGGGATCGGCTACACCTTC. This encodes CASSLVGGIGYTF.

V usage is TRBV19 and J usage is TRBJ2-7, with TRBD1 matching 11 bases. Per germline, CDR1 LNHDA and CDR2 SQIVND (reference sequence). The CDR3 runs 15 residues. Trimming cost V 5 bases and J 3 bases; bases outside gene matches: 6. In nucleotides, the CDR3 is TGTGCCAGTAGTCTTCTGGGACAGGGGGGCTACGAGCAGTACTTC. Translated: CASSLLGQGGYEQYF.

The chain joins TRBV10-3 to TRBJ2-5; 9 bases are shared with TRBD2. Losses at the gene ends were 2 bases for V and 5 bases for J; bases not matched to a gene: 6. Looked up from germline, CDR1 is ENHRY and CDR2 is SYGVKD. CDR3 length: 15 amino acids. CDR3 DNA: TGTGCCATCAGTGAGAGTAGCGGGAGAGGTGAGACCCAGTACTTC. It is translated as CAISESSGRGETQYF.

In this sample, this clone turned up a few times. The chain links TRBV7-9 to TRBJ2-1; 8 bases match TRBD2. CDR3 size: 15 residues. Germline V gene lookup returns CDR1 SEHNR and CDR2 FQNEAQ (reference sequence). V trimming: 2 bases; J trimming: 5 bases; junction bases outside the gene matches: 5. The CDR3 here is CASSLTGGPDNEQFF. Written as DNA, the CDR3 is TGTGCCAGCAGCTTAACGGGAGGGCCGGACAATGAGCAGTTCTTC.

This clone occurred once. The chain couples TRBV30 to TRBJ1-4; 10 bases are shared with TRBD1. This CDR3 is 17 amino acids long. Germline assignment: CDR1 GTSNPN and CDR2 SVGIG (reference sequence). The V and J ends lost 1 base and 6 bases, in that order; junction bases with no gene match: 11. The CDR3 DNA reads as TGTGCCTGGAGTGCCCGACAGGGGGCGAGGGGGGATGAAAAACTGTTTTTT. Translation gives CAWSARQGARGDEKLFF.

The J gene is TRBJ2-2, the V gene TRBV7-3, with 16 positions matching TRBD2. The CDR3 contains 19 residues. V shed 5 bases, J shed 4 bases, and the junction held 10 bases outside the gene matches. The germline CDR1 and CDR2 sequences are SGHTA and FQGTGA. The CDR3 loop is CASSMMGLAGGGVTGELFF. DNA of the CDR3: TGTGCCAGCAGCATGATGGGACTAGCGGGAGGGGGCGTCACCGGGGAGCTGTTTTTT.

DNA of the CDR3: TGTGCCAGCAGCCCTCCGACAGGGTTTGACACTGAAGCTTTCTTT. It encodes CASSPPTGFDTEAFF. The V and J genes are TRBV7-9 and TRBJ1-1, with 7 bases matching TRBD1. After removal of 5 bases from V and 3 bases from J, the junction contained 9 bases not matched to a gene. The length of the CDR3 is 15 residues. The germline CDR1 and CDR2 sequences are SEHNR and FQNEAQ (reference sequence).

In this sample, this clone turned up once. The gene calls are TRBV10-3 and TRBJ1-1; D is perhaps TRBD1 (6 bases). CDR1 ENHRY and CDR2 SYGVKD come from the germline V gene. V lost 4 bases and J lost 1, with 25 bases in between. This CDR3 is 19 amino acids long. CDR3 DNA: TGTGCCATCAGTGCGGGGTTGGACAGCCACCGAGTTGGGAACACTGAAGCTTTCTTT. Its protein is CAISAGLDSHRVGNTEAFF.

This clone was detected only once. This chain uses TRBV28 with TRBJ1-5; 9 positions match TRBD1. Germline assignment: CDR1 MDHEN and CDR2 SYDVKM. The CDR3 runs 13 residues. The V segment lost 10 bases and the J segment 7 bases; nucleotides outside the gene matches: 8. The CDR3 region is CATRTGVRQPQHF. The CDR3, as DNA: TGTGCCACCAGGACAGGGGTTAGACAGCCCCAGCATTTT.

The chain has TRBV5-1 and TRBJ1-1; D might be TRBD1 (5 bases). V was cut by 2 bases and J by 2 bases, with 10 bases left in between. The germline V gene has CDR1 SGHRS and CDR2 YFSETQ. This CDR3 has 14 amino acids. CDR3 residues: CASSFPGTNTEAFF. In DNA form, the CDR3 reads TGCGCCAGCAGCTTTCCCGGGACTAACACTGAAGCTTTCTTT. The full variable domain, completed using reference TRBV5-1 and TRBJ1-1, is KAGVTQTPRYLIKTRGQQVTLSCSPISGHRSVSWYQQTPGQGLQFLFEYFSETQRNKGNFPGRFSGRQFSNSRSEMNVSTLELGDSALYLCASSFPGTNTEAFFGQGTRLTVV.

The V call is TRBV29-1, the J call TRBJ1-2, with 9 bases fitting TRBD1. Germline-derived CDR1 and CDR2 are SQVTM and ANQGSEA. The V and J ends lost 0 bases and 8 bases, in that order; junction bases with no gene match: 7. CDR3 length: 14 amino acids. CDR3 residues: CSVEDGTGPGGYTF. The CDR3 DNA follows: TGCAGCGTTGAAGATGGGACAGGGCCGGGAGGCTACACCTTC.